Listed below are T cell receptor beta chains from one sample, sequenced in a study of blood T cell repertoires in COVID-19. Here immunoSEQ multiplex PCR was the method, and the copy in TCRdb shows in-frame clones only, minus some. The sample lists some 100,000 clones; 84% were seen once. Sequenced input: peripheral blood. Source of these receptors: an elderly woman with active or convalescent COVID-19. The CDR3 runs from the conserved cysteine through the conserved F or W. D genes are given only for firm matches. Clone size is given for some rows only: seen once, a few or many times, or a class if the clone is expanded.

>TRBV4-1|TRBD1|-|TRBJ1-6
CASGTGGLPLHF
TGCGCCAGCGGGACAGGGGGCTTGCCCCTCCACTTT
>TRBV30|-|once|TRBJ1-5
CAWSDGYNQPQHF
TGTGCCTGGAGTGACGGGTACAATCAGCCCCAGCATTTT
>TRBV5-4|TRBD1|-|TRBJ1-4
CASSAADRVKNEKLFF
TGTGCCAGCAGCGCCGCAGACAGGGTGAAGAATGAAAAACTGTTTTTT
>TRBV19|-|-|TRBJ2-7
CASSFAGQLSYEQYF
TGTGCCAGTAGTTTCGCGGGACAGCTTTCCTACGAGCAGTACTTC
>TRBV19|TRBD1|-|TRBJ1-2
CASSIDRGRGTGGYTF
TGTGCCAGTAGTATAGATCGTGGCAGGGGGACCGGTGGCTACACCTTC
>TRBV13|-|-|TRBJ2-4
CASSIRALAKNIQYF
TGTGCCAGCAGCATTAGAGCCCTAGCCAAAAACATTCAGTACTTC
>TRBV5-4|-|-|TRBJ1-1
CASTLTGVRGTEAFF
TGTGCCAGCACCCTGACCGGGGTGAGGGGGACTGAAGCTTTCTTT
>TRBV20-1|-|once|TRBJ1-6
CSASSGEYNSPLHF
TGCAGTGCTAGTTCCGGGGAGTATAATTCACCCCTCCACTTT
>TRBV25-1|-|-|TRBJ1-2
CASSESQGYTF
TGTGCCAGCAGTGAATCACAAGGCTACACCTTC
>TRBV9|TRBD2|-|TRBJ2-5
CASSVGLAGGSGETQYF
TGTGCCAGCAGCGTCGGACTAGCGGGAGGAAGCGGGGAGACCCAGTACTTC
>TRBV19|-|-|TRBJ2-2
CASSIGGRGTGELFF
TGTGCCAGTAGTATAGGTGGCAGGGGCACCGGGGAGCTGTTTTTT
>TRBV3-1/TRBV3-2|TRBD2|-|TRBJ2-3
CASSQGITSGRPTDTQYF
TGTGCCAGCAGCCAGGGCATTACTAGCGGGAGGCCCACAGATACGCAGTATTTT
>TRBV27|-|-|TRBJ2-7
CASSFSSARRYSYEQYF
TGTGCCAGCAGTTTTTCTAGCGCTAGACGCTACTCCTACGAGCAGTACTTC
>TRBV5-5|TRBD1|-|TRBJ2-5
CASSLTGGETQYF
TGTGCCAGCAGCCTGACAGGGGGAGAGACCCAGTACTTC
>TRBV29-1|TRBD2|-|TRBJ2-1
CSVDPGLFKGTSGSNEQFF
TGCAGCGTTGATCCCGGACTTTTTAAGGGGACTAGCGGGAGCAATGAGCAGTTCTTC
>TRBV15|TRBD1|-|TRBJ1-1
CATSRDRDRAVAFF
TGTGCCACCAGCAGAGATAGGGACAGGGCGGTCGCTTTCTTT
>TRBV28|TRBD2|-|TRBJ2-3
CASASIVAGEADTQYF
TGTGCCAGCGCCTCCATCGTTGCGGGAGAGGCAGATACGCAGTATTTT
>TRBV4-2|TRBD2|once|TRBJ2-7
CASSELAGVLDEQYF
TGTGCCAGCAGCGAACTAGCGGGAGTCCTCGACGAGCAGTACTTC
>TRBV3-1/TRBV3-2|TRBD1|-|TRBJ1-3
CASSPDRVGNTIYF
TGTGCCAGCAGCCCCGACAGGGTAGGAAACACCATATATTTT
>TRBV5-1|TRBD1|-|TRBJ2-6
CASSAMTGSGGANVLTF
TGCGCCAGCAGCGCGATGACAGGGTCTGGTGGGGCCAACGTCCTGACTTTC
>TRBV11-2|-|-|TRBJ2-7
CASSSSYEQYF
TGTGCCAGCAGCTCATCCTACGAGCAGTACTTC
>TRBV6-5|-|-|TRBJ1-5
CASSPVADSNQPQHF
TGTGCCAGCAGCCCGGTCGCCGATAGCAATCAGCCCCAGCATTTT